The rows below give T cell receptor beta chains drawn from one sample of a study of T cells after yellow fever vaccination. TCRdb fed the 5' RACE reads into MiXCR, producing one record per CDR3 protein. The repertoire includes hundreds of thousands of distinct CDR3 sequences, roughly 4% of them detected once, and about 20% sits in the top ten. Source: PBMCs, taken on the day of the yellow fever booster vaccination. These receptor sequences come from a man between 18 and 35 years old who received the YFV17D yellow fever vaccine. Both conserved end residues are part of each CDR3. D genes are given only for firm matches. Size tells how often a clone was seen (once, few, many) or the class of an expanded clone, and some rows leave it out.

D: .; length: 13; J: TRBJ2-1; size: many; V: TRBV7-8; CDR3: CASSSTWGNEQFF; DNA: TGTGCCAGCAGCAGTACCTGGGGCAATGAGCAGTTCTTC
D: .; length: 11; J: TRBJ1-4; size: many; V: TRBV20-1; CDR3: CSAARGEKLFF; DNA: TGCAGTGCTGCCCGGGGGGAAAAACTGTTTTTT
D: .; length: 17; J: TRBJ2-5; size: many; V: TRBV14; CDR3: CASSPELNPARAETQYF; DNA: TGTGCCAGCAGCCCTGAACTGAACCCAGCCCGGGCAGAGACCCAGTACTTC
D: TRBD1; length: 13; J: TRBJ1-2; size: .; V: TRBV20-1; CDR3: CSARDRQLYGYTF; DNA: TGCAGTGCTCGGGACAGGCAACTATATGGCTACACCTTC
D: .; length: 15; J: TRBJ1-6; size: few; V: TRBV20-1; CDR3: CSARGGSSYNSPLHF; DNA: TGCAGTGCTAGAGGGGGAAGCTCCTATAATTCACCCCTCCACTTT
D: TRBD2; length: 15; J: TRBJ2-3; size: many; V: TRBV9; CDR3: CASSVRGGQGDTQYF; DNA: TGTGCCAGCAGCGTCCGGGGGGGCCAAGGAGATACGCAGTATTTT
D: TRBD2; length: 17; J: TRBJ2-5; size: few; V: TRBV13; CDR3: CASSLNRAGGSQETQYF; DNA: TGTGCCAGCAGCTTAAATCGGGCCGGGGGGAGCCAAGAGACCCAGTACTTC
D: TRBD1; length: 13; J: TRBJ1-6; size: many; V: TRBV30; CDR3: CAWHRDRATTLHF; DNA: TGTGCCTGGCACCGGGACAGGGCAACGACCCTCCACTTT
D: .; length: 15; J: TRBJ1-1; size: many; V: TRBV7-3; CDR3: CASSPDGKVGRRAFF; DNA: TGTGCCAGCAGCCCAGACGGGAAAGTGGGGAGGCGAGCTTTCTTT
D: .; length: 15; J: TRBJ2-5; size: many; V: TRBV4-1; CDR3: CASSQGRLAQETQYF; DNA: TGCGCCAGCAGCCAAGGAAGGCTAGCCCAAGAGACCCAGTACTTC
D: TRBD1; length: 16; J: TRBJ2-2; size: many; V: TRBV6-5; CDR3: CASSYPTGANTGELFF; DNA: TGTGCCAGCAGTTACCCGACAGGGGCCAACACCGGGGAGCTGTTTTTT
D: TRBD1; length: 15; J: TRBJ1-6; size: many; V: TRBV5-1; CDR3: CASSLVTDRGSSLHF; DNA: TGCGCCAGCAGCTTGGTCACGGACAGGGGATCATCCCTCCACTTT
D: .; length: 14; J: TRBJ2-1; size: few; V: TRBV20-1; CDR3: CSAPRQGLWDEQFF; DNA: TGCAGTGCTCCACGACAGGGACTATGGGATGAGCAGTTCTTC
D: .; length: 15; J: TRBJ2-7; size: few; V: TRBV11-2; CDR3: CASSPVRGGLFEQYF; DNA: TGTGCCAGCAGCCCGGTTAGGGGGGGCCTCTTCGAGCAGTACTTC
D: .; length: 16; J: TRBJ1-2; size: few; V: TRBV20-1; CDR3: CSAIPPWGEKNYGYTF; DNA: TGCAGTGCTATCCCGCCTTGGGGGGAAAAGAACTATGGCTACACCTTC
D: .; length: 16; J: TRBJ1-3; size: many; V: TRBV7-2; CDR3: CASSLRAASSGNTIYF; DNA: TGTGCCAGCAGCCTCCGGGCAGCCAGCTCTGGAAACACCATATATTTT
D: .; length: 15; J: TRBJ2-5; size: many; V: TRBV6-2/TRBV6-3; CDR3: CASNSVGGNQETQYF; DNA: TGTGCCAGCAACTCCGTGGGGGGCAACCAAGAGACCCAGTACTTC
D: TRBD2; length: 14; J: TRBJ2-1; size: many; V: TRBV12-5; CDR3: CASALGGGYNEQFF; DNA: TGTGCTAGTGCCCTTGGGGGGGGCTACAATGAGCAGTTCTTC
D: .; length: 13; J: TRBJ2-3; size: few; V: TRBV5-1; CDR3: CASSGEITDTQYF; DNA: TGCGCCAGCTCCGGGGAGATCACAGATACGCAGTATTTT
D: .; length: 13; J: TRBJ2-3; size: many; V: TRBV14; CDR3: CASSQDRMDTQYF; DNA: TGTGCCAGCAGCCAAGATCGGATGGATACGCAGTATTTT
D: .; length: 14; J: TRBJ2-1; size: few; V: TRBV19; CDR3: CATHRDKTYNEQFF; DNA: TGTGCCACCCACCGGGACAAAACCTACAATGAGCAGTTCTTC
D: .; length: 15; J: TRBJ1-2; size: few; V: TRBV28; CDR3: CASSPETGGIYGYTF; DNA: TGTGCCAGCAGCCCCGAGACAGGAGGAATCTATGGCTACACCTTC
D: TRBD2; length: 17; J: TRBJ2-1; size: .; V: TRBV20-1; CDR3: CSARDLASGGPSVGQFF; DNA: TGCAGTGCTAGAGATCTGGCTAGCGGGGGACCCTCCGTCGGGCAGTTCTTC
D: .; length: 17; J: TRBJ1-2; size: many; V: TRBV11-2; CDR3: CASSLGTVGIPDYGYTF; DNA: TGTGCCAGCAGCTTAGGGACAGTGGGGATACCCGACTATGGCTACACCTTC
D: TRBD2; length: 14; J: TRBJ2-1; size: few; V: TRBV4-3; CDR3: CASSQDWGSGGQFF; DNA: TGCGCCAGCAGCCAAGATTGGGGTAGCGGGGGCCAGTTCTTC
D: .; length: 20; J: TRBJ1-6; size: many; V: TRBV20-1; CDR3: CSARKPIDGGKWSYNSPLHF; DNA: TGCAGTGCTAGGAAGCCCATCGACGGGGGGAAGTGGTCCTATAATTCACCCCTCCACTTT
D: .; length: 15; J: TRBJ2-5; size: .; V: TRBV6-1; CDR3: CASSEASGSVETQYF; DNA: TGTGCCAGCAGTGAAGCGTCCGGGTCGGTGGAGACCCAGTACTTC
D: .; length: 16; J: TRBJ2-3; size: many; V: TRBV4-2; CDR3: CASSQDLGGAPDTQYF; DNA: TGTGCCAGCAGCCAAGATTTAGGGGGGGCCCCAGATACGCAGTATTTT
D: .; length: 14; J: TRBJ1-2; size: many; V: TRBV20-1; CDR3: CSASPLGGEGGYTF; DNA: TGCAGTGCTAGCCCCCTAGGTGGAGAGGGGGGCTACACCTTC
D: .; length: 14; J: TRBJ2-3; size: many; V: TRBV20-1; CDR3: CSAPWDRRTDTQYF; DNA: TGCAGTGCCCCGTGGGACCGTCGCACAGATACGCAGTATTTT
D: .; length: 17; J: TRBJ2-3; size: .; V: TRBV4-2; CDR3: CASSQVALASPSDTQYF; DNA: TGTGCCAGCAGCCAAGTCGCACTTGCGTCACCTTCCGATACGCAGTATTTT
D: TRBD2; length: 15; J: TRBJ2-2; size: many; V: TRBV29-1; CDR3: CSVDTSGGATGELFF; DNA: TGCAGCGTAGATACTAGCGGGGGGGCGACCGGGGAGCTGTTTTTT
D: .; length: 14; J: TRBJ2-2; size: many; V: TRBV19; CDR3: CASRARPLGGELFF; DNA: TGTGCCAGTAGGGCGAGACCGCTTGGGGGGGAGCTGTTTTTT
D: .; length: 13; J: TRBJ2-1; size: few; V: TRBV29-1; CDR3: CSDYRDHYNEQFF; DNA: TGCAGCGATTACAGGGATCACTACAATGAGCAGTTCTTC
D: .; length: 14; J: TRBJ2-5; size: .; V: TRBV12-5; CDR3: CASGYPDRKETQYF; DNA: TGTGCTAGTGGTTACCCGGACAGAAAGGAGACCCAGTACTTC
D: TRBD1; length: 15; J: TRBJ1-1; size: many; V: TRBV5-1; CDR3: CASSLGRTGASEAFF; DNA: TGCGCCAGCAGCTTGGGTCGGACAGGGGCTTCTGAAGCTTTCTTT
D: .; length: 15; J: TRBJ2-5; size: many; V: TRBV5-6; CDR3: CASSPFQGYQETQYF; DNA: TGTGCCAGCAGTCCCTTTCAAGGTTACCAAGAGACCCAGTACTTC
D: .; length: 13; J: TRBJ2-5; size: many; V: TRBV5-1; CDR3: CASSFSGVETQYF; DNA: TGCGCCAGCAGCTTCTCAGGGGTAGAGACCCAGTACTTC